The entry below describes one T cell receptor beta chain. What it recognizes is unknown. The sample comes from a study of Tregs in tolerant kidney transplant recipients. The study, taken as a whole, reports: The small number of patients limits these findings pending further validation.

Unstimulated regulatory T cells (CD4+CD25+CD127-), CD4+CD25- non-regulatory cells, CD4 and CD8 cells were FACS-sorted from thawed PBMCs. Germline V gene lookup returns CDR1 WSHSY and CDR2 SAAADI. The CDR3 has 13 residues. Between the trimmed V and J ends, which lost 8 bases and 7 bases, there was a span of 17 bases. Repertoires were generated with immunoSEQ multiplex PCR, while TCRdb's copy carries only in-frame clones and drops some. The sample consists of some 240,000 clones, about 86% of them appearing once. The clonotype comes from a human donor in good health. Sequencing was done on a sample of CD4+ T cells from blood. The chain is built from TRBV10-2 and TRBJ2-5; TRBD1 might be the D (7 bases). The CDR3 nucleotides read TGCGCCAGCGGGGGGACAGCACAGGGGACCCAGTACTTC. Translating gives CASGGTAQGTQYF.